This is a list of T cell receptor beta chains from one sample in a study of neurological immune-mediated disorders. MiXCR was run by TCRdb on the 5' RACE reads, yielding one entry per CDR3 protein. The table has about 21,000 distinct CDR3 sequences, around a sixth seen once. Sequenced: CD8+ T cells from blood. The source of these receptors is a woman aged 18 to 35 with multiple sclerosis. CDR3s include the opening cysteine and the closing phenylalanine or tryptophan.

j_call v_call cdr3_aa
TRBJ2-5 TRBV9 CASSALLAGDAETQYF
TRBJ2-5 TRBV12-3/TRBV12-4 CASSFDGSQETQYF
TRBJ1-6 TRBV11-2 CASSLVGTGLSSYNSPLHF
TRBJ1-4 TRBV12-3/TRBV12-4 CASSLRTAANEKLFF
TRBJ2-5 TRBV12-3/TRBV12-4 CASSAQGSQETQYF
TRBJ2-5 TRBV7-6 CASRWRAGAEETQYF
TRBJ2-1 TRBV5-6 CASSYRFGPYNEQFF
TRBJ2-1 TRBV7-3 CASSLWGGSYNEQFF
TRBJ1-5 TRBV7-7 CASSLAWNQPQHF
TRBJ1-1 TRBV7-9 CASSFFFAGDEAFF